These 10 T cell receptor beta chains were sequenced from one sample in a study of T cells in Graves' hyperthyroidism and ophthalmopathy. RNA transcripts were the template for amplifying TCR beta CDR3 regions. TCR CDR3 regions were first amplified by RT-PCR with HTBI primers. One entry per CDR3 protein, called by TCRdb with MiXCR from the multiplex PCR reads. Here the sample spans some 350,000 distinct CDR3 sequences, roughly 25% being singletons. The sample taken for sequencing was blood. Every receptor here comes from a man between 50 and 59 years old with Graves' hyperthyroidism.

This clonotype has only a few counts. This chain joins TRBV29-1 and TRBJ2-1, with TRBD2 matching 13 bases. CDR3 length: 14 amino acids. J was trimmed by 4 bases and V by 7 bases; bases with no gene match: 4. Germline lookup yields CDR1 SQVTM and CDR2 ANQGSEA. The CDR3 here is CSAPGLAGYNEQFF. In nucleotides, the CDR3 is TGCAGCGCACCGGGACTAGCGGGATACAATGAGCAGTTCTTC.

The chain combines TRBV6-1 with TRBJ1-3, with D tentatively TRBD1 (5 bases). Between the trimmed V and J ends, which lost 10 bases and 2 bases, there was a span of 18 bases. The CDR3 sequence is 15 residues long. Germline CDR1 MNHNS, CDR2 SASEGT. CDR3 coding DNA: TGTGCCACCATGCCCCCCTGGGGGACTGGAAACACCATATATTTT. This encodes CATMPPWGTGNTIYF.

This clonotype was observed many times. The chain links TRBV7-8 to TRBJ2-7; D call uncertain. Trimming pared 1 base from V and 2 bases from J, leaving 15 bases between. This CDR3 is 16 amino acids long. The V gene's germline CDR1 is SGHVS and CDR2 FQNEAQ. CDR3 nucleotide sequence: TGTGCCAGCAGCTTAGGGGTAGCTAATTCTCCCTACGAGCAGTACTTC. This encodes CASSLGVANSPYEQYF.

This clonotype was seen just once. The junction shows a germline mismatch at one end, possibly a read error. The chain links TRBV18 to TRBJ2-1; TRBD1 is a possible D gene (5 bases). This CDR3 has 15 residues. Germline-derived CDR1 and CDR2 are KGHSH and LQKENI. CDR3 coding DNA: TGTGCCAGCACACCCTTGGGGCTAAGGGGCGGTGAGCAGTTCTTC. Amino acids: CASTPLGLRGGEQFF. The complete variable domain, with remaining parts taken from reference TRBV18 and TRBJ2-1, reads NAGVMQNPRHLVRRRGQEARLRCSPMKGHSHVYWYRQLPEEGLKFMVYLQKENIIDESGMPKERFSAEFPKEGPSILRIQQVVRGDSAAYFCASTPLGLRGGEQFFGPGTRLTVL.

This clonotype was counted at least ten times. The rearrangement uses TRBV28 and TRBJ2-7; TRBD2 matches 7 bases. V was clipped by 10 bases and J by 6 bases; unmatched bases: 15. CDR1 and CDR2 from the germline V gene are MDHEN and SYDVKM. This CDR3 is built from 14 residues. CDR3 DNA sequence: TGTGCCACCTCGGGGCGGGAGTTTTCTTCCGAGCAGTACTTC. This gives the protein CATSGREFSSEQYF.

The chain has TRBV7-9 and TRBJ2-5; tentatively, D is TRBD1 (5 bases). V lost 7 bases and J lost 5, with 20 bases in between. Germline CDR1 is SEHNR and CDR2 is FQNEAQ (reference sequence). CDR3 length: 15 residues. Here the CDR3 reads CASIDLQAQWETQYF. CDR3 sequence (DNA): TGTGCCAGCATCGACCTACAGGCGCAATGGGAGACCCAGTACTTC.

A few counts support this clonotype. The chain couples TRBV24-1 to TRBJ1-5, with a tentative D call TRBD1 (5 bases). V was trimmed by 3 bases and J by 6 bases, leaving 8 bases between them. Germline lookup yields CDR1 KGHDR and CDR2 SFDVKD. The CDR3 covers 13 residues. In DNA, the CDR3 is TGTGCCACCAGTGATCCGGGGGGTCAGCCCCAGCATTTT. Translating it yields CATSDPGGQPQHF.

The gene calls are TRBV15 and TRBJ1-5; 7 bases are shared with TRBD1. Germline lookup yields CDR1 LNHNV and CDR2 YYDKDF (reference sequence). This CDR3 is 19 amino acids long. V dropped 3 bases and J dropped 1; count of bases not matched to a gene: 15. In DNA, the CDR3 is TGTGCCACCAGCAGTGCAAACTGGAGAGGGGGCTGGAGCAATCAGCCCCAGCATTTT. It specifies CATSSANWRGGWSNQPQHF.

The table lists this clonotype with many counts. J is TRBJ2-7 and V is TRBV5-1; D not certain. Germline values: CDR1 SGHRS, CDR2 YFSETQ. The CDR3 runs to 14 residues. The germline V and J ends were trimmed by 0 bases and 5 bases, with 12 bases remaining between them. For the CDR3, the DNA is TGCGCCAGCAGCTTGGGAGCCCGGATAGACGAGCAGTACTTC. Amino acids: CASSLGARIDEQYF. Full variable domain (rest looked up from reference TRBV5-1 and TRBJ2-7): KAGVTQTPRYLIKTRGQQVTLSCSPISGHRSVSWYQQTPGQGLQFLFEYFSETQRNKGNFPGRFSGRQFSNSRSEMNVSTLELGDSALYLCASSLGARIDEQYFGPGTRLTVT.

This clonotype appeared many times. The J gene is TRBJ1-2, the V gene TRBV29-1; D uncertain. This CDR3 spans 12 amino acids. Germline lookup yields CDR1 SQVTM and CDR2 ANQGSEA. Trimming left V 3 bases short and J 2 bases short, with 7 bases between. CDR3 DNA: TGCAGCGTTGAGGGCAACAACTATGGCTACACCTTC. Its translation is CSVEGNNYGYTF.